This T cell receptor beta chain was identified in a study of cytomegalovirus exposure and HLA in healthy donors. Study-level results: The authors enumerated over 150 TCR beta chains as linked to cytomegalovirus. In the roughly 120 validation repertoires, a later analysis found that first-cohort TCR clusters tended to co-occur. In vitro testing confirmed a few CMV-associated chains as specific for CMV antigens.

For this clone: Its antigen remains unknown.

Data came from immunoSEQ multiplex PCR; TCRdb stores just in-frame clones and leaves some out. Among over 150,000 clones listed, roughly 85% were seen once. CDR1 GTSNPN and CDR2 SVGIG come from the germline V gene (reference sequence). The CDR3 consists of 16 residues. The V gene lost 1 base and the J gene lost 0 bases, with 12 bases spanning the gap. The clonotype comes from a young man in good health and CMV-seropositive. V gene TRBV30 combines with J gene TRBJ1-4; D unresolved. Sequences were obtained from PBMCs. This CDR3 is CAWSGAEGATNEKLFF. The CDR3, as DNA: TGTGCCTGGAGTGGCGCCGAGGGTGCAACTAATGAAAAACTGTTTTTT.